The rows below give T cell receptor beta chains drawn from one sample of a study of control samples from healthy donors and cancer patients. This table comes from immunoSEQ multiplex PCR, and its TCRdb copy is limited to in-frame clones, with some not included. The table shows 150,000 to 200,000 clones, with approximately 92% occurring only once. Sequenced material: blood. The source is a middle-aged woman in good health. CDR3s include the opening cysteine and the closing phenylalanine or tryptophan. The order of the fields is CDR3 DNA, CDR3 protein, J gene, V gene, D gene, clone size. D genes are given only for firm matches. Part of the rows lack a size; the others show once, few, many or a class for expanded clones.

DNA: TGTGCCAGCAGCCGTCTTAACGAGCAGTACTTC; CDR3: CASSRLNEQYF; J: TRBJ2-7; V: TRBV6-5; D: NA; size: NA
DNA: TGTGCCAGCAGCCCGTCGGGGAGGGAAGGAGGCTACACCTTC; CDR3: CASSPSGREGGYTF; J: TRBJ1-2; V: TRBV5-4; D: NA; size: NA
DNA: TGTGCCATCAGTGAGGACCCGGGACAAGGCTATGGCTACACCTTC; CDR3: CAISEDPGQGYGYTF; J: TRBJ1-2; V: TRBV10-3; D: NA; size: NA
DNA: TGTGCCAGCAGCTTAGCAGGGCAGCCGAATGAGCAGTTCTTC; CDR3: CASSLAGQPNEQFF; J: TRBJ2-1; V: TRBV7-2; D: NA; size: NA
DNA: TGTGCCAGCAGCCCGACGGGGGGGGCTAGCACAGATACGCAGTATTTT; CDR3: CASSPTGGASTDTQYF; J: TRBJ2-3; V: TRBV14; D: TRBD2; size: NA
DNA: TGTGCCGTTGGGATGGGAAATAGCAATCAGCCCCAGCATTTT; CDR3: CAVGMGNSNQPQHF; J: TRBJ1-5; V: TRBV19; D: NA; size: once
DNA: TGTGCCAGCAGCAATCATTGGGGTGCAGGATCCTATGGCTACACCTTC; CDR3: CASSNHWGAGSYGYTF; J: TRBJ1-2; V: TRBV6-6; D: NA; size: NA
DNA: TGTGCCAGCAGTCCACAGGGTGTCGGTAGAAACACCATATATTTT; CDR3: CASSPQGVGRNTIYF; J: TRBJ1-3; V: TRBV28; D: NA; size: NA
DNA: TGTGCCAGCAGGGCCCTCTTAACATTTAATGAGCAGTTCTTC; CDR3: CASRALLTFNEQFF; J: TRBJ2-1; V: TRBV2; D: NA; size: NA
DNA: TGTGCCAGCAGCGGGGACAGGGGATCACCCCTCCACTTT; CDR3: CASSGDRGSPLHF; J: TRBJ1-6; V: TRBV7-7; D: TRBD1; size: NA
DNA: TGTGCCAGCAGTGAATGGCAGGCTATCCCTGGCTACACCTTC; CDR3: CASSEWQAIPGYTF; J: TRBJ1-2; V: TRBV6-1; D: NA; size: NA
DNA: TGTGCCAGCAGCCAGACAGGCCATCCGGGAGCTTTCTTT; CDR3: CASSQTGHPGAFF; J: TRBJ1-1; V: TRBV11-2; D: NA; size: NA
DNA: TGTGCCAGCAGTTTACGGCAGAGGGTCGATACGCAGTATTTT; CDR3: CASSLRQRVDTQYF; J: TRBJ2-3; V: TRBV28; D: NA; size: NA
DNA: TGTGCCAGCAGCTTAGGCGGGGGGGCGGAGACCCAGTACTTC; CDR3: CASSLGGGAETQYF; J: TRBJ2-5; V: TRBV7-9; D: TRBD2; size: NA
DNA: TGTGCCAGCAGTGACGTACAGGGTAATCGTGGAAACACCATATATTTT; CDR3: CASSDVQGNRGNTIYF; J: TRBJ1-3; V: TRBV6-4; D: NA; size: NA
DNA: TGCGCCAGCAGCCAAGAGGCGGGGAGGGTCGGTGAAAAACTGTTTTTT; CDR3: CASSQEAGRVGEKLFF; J: TRBJ1-4; V: TRBV4-1; D: NA; size: NA
DNA: TGTGCCAGCAGTCGGACAGGACTCTACGAGCAGTACTTC; CDR3: CASSRTGLYEQYF; J: TRBJ2-7; V: TRBV6-5; D: TRBD1; size: NA
DNA: TGTGCCAGCAGCAGCTCCGGACAGCTAAGCGGCTACACCTTC; CDR3: CASSSSGQLSGYTF; J: TRBJ1-2; V: TRBV9; D: NA; size: NA